This passage covers 13 T cell receptor beta chains from one sample sequenced in a study of neurological immune-mediated disorders. TCRdb called the 5' RACE reads again in MiXCR, with one record for every CDR3 protein. In the table there are some 47,000 distinct CDR3 sequences, roughly 6% of which are singletons. The sequenced sample consisted of CD4+ T cells from blood. The receptor set was obtained from a woman between 40 and 55 years old in good health.

This clonotype was seen repeatedly, ten times or more. V gene TRBV15 combines with J gene TRBJ2-3; D perhaps matches TRBD2 (5 bases). V lost 0 bases to trimming and J lost 3 bases, with 7 bases between them. The CDR3 is 14 residues long. Germline CDR1 and CDR2: LNHNV and YYDKDF (reference sequence). In nucleotides, the CDR3 is TGTGCCACCAGCAGAGACGGGAAAACAGATACGCAGTATTTT. Translated: CATSRDGKTDTQYF.

The rearrangement links TRBV6-1 to TRBJ2-1; tentative D call: TRBD2 (6 bases). This CDR3 contains 15 residues. The V end lost 4 bases, the J end lost 2 bases, and 12 bases lay between the germline ends. Germline loops: CDR1 MNHNS, CDR2 SASEGT. The CDR3: CASSALAPTYNEQFF. For the CDR3, the DNA is TGTGCCAGCAGTGCCCTAGCGCCGACCTACAATGAGCAGTTCTTC.

This clonotype showed up many times. This chain joins TRBV24-1 and TRBJ2-1; 9 bases are shared with TRBD1. Germline-derived CDR1 and CDR2 are KGHDR and SFDVKD. The CDR3 sequence is 16 residues long. The J segment lost 6 bases and the V segment lost 4 bases, leaving 9 bases of the junction unmatched. In DNA, the CDR3 is TGTGCCACCAGTGAAGCCGGACAGGGGCCAAGCAATGAGCAGTTCTTC. Translation gives CATSEAGQGPSNEQFF.

This clonotype was counted ten times or more. V and J are TRBV7-3 and TRBJ2-1; unclear D gene. The V gene's germline CDR1 is SGHTA and CDR2 FQGTGA. The V end lost 2 bases, the J end lost 4 bases, and 12 bases lay between the germline ends. This CDR3 contains 15 residues. The CDR3 nucleotides are TGTGCCAGCAGCTTAGGAGTCGGAGAGTACAATGAGCAGTTCTTC. Translating gives CASSLGVGEYNEQFF.

Ten or more counts support this clonotype. V gene TRBV5-1 combines with J gene TRBJ1-1; D possibly corresponds to TRBD1 (6 bases). The V gene's germline CDR1 is SGHRS and CDR2 YFSETQ. This CDR3 contains 14 residues. The ends were cut back, 4 bases at V and 6 bases at J, with 16 bases in the middle. DNA for the CDR3: TGCGCCAGCAGCCCTACAGGGACCGTCGCTGAAGCTTTCTTT. It codes for CASSPTGTVAEAFF.

This clonotype was seen ten or more times. The chain recombines TRBV28 with TRBJ2-5; 8 bases line up with TRBD1. In germline, CDR1 is MDHEN, CDR2 SYDVKM. With 5 bases clipped from V and 4 bases from J, the junction kept 6 bases outside the gene matches. The CDR3 is made up of 14 amino acids. The CDR3 DNA is TGTGCCAGCAGTCCTCCAGGGGGCGCAGAGACCCAGTACTTC. It yields the protein CASSPPGGAETQYF.

This clonotype showed up many times. The chain uses TRBV4-1 and TRBJ2-7; 10 positions agree with TRBD1. The CDR3 consists of 16 residues. J lost 6 bases, V lost 4 bases, and 12 bases had no gene match. Germline loops: CDR1 MGHRA, CDR2 YSYEKL. Here the CDR3 DNA reads TGCGCCAGCAGCCCTAGGACAGGGGGTTCCGTCGGCGAGCAGTACTTC. Amino acid sequence: CASSPRTGGSVGEQYF.

This clonotype was counted at least ten times. The chain combines TRBV20-1 with TRBJ1-1, with D possibly matching TRBD1 (5 bases). The V gene's germline CDR1 is DFQATT and CDR2 SNEGSKA (reference sequence). CDR3 length equals 14 residues. Trimming shortened V by 6 bases and J by 3 bases, and 17 bases separated the two germline ends. The CDR3 spells CSALTGTSDTEAFF. DNA of the CDR3: TGCAGTGCCCTCACCGGGACTTCGGACACTGAAGCTTTCTTT.

This clonotype was picked up many times. The CDR3 DNA sequence: TGCAGCGTTACCAGCGGGGATGAGCAGTTCTTC. Translation gives CSVTSGDEQFF. The chain combines TRBV29-1 with TRBJ2-1; TRBD2 agrees at 7 bases. Germline V gene sequence: CDR1 SQVTM, CDR2 ANQGSEA. V was pared by 5 bases and J by 8 bases, with 3 bases of the junction left unmatched. This CDR3 comprises 11 residues.

This clonotype occurred many times. The V and J genes are TRBV15 and TRBJ1-4; the D gene is possibly TRBD1 (5 bases). V shed 1 base and J shed 6 bases, with 9 bases lying between them. This CDR3 has 14 residues. From germline, CDR1 is LNHNV and CDR2 YYDKDF (reference sequence). The DNA of the CDR3 is TGTGCCACCAGCAGAGCTGGAGGGGATGAAAAACTGTTTTTT. Amino acid sequence: CATSRAGGDEKLFF.

This clonotype was seen ten or more times. The genes are TRBV18 and TRBJ2-6; D uncertain. CDR1 is KGHSH, CDR2 LQKENI, per germline. This CDR3 has 14 residues. The V and J ends lost 3 bases and 0 bases respectively, with 3 bases between them. The CDR3 DNA reads TGTGCCAGCTCACCGCGCTCTGGGGCCAACGTCCTGACTTTC. Translated, it gives CASSPRSGANVLTF.

This clonotype was seen ten or more times. The rearrangement links TRBV20-1 to TRBJ2-7; D tentatively fits TRBD1 or TRBD2 (5 bases each). V shed 0 bases and J shed 6 bases, with 18 bases lying between them. This CDR3 has 15 amino acids. CDR1 is DFQATT and CDR2 is SNEGSKA in the germline V gene (reference sequence). CDR3 nucleotides: TGCAGTGCTAGAGATGACTATCGGGGCCCTAGCGAGCAGTACTTC. Translating it yields CSARDDYRGPSEQYF.

This clonotype was seen many times. The genes are TRBV2 and TRBJ2-2, with 9 bases fitting TRBD2. After removal of 5 bases from V and 3 bases from J, the junction contained 7 bases not matched to a gene. This CDR3 spans 16 amino acids. Per germline, CDR1 SNHLY and CDR2 FYNNEI. CDR3 sequence (DNA): TGTGCCAGCAGTTCGGCGGGAGGGCCGCACACCGGGGAGCTGTTTTTT. The encoded protein is CASSSAGGPHTGELFF.